This T cell receptor (beta chain) was retrieved from a study of shared clonotypes between healthy human individuals. Measured with immunoSEQ multiplex PCR; TCRdb has only the in-frame clones, and not every one. The sample shows millions of clones, about 92% of them seen only once. Remarks on this clone: Its antigen remains unidentified.

Broader study findings: Naive CD4 clonotypes were shared across a handful of donors at roughly 5%. The four-donor shared clonotypes exceeded non-shared clonotypes in generation probability, with non-shared ones scoring lower. Across subsets, estimated richness was generally greater for naive than for memory populations. Depth was large, yet rarefaction showed that sorted-subset sequencing was incomplete.

CDR1 is KGHSH and CDR2 is LQKENI in the germline V gene. V was shortened by 4 bases and J by 0 bases, with 12 bases between the two germline ends. The CDR3 length is 15 residues. The chain joins TRBV18 to TRBJ1-1; D call uncertain. The sequence was obtained from a man between 18 and 35 years old in good health. Some clones in this sample may be carry-over from other donors' samples. The sample comprised naive CD4+ T cells from PBMCs. Subset defined: CD45RA+ positively selected. The DNA for the CDR3 is TGTGCCAGCTCACTACTGAAAGGCCTGAACACTGAAGCTTTCTTT. Protein product: CASSLLKGLNTEAFF.